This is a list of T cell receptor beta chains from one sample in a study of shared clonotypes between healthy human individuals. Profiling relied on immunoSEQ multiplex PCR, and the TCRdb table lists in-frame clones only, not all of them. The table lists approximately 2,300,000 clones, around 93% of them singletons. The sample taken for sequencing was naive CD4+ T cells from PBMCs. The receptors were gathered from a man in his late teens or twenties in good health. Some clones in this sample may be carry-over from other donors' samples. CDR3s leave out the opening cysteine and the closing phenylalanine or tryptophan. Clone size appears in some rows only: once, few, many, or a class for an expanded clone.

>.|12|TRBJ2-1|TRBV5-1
ASSLEDPRNEQF
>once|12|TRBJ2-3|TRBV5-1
ASSFRDSSDTQY
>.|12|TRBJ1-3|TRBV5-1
ASSLGQDGNTIY
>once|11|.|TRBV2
ASFQGPDYEQY
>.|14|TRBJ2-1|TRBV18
ASSKLGTSVNNEQF
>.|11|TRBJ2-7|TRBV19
ASSTIQGYEQY
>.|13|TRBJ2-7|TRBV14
ASSHLGTRFTEQY
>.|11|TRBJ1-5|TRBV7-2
ASSAAQVRPQH
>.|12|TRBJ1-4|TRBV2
ASSTGTVNEKLF
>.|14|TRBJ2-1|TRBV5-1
ASSLLPAPAYNEQF
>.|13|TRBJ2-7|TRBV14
ASSRPGTGVYEQY
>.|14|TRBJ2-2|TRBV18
ASSRNTGKGTGELF
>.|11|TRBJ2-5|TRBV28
ASQRGGQETQY
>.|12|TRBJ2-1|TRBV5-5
ASSPGSSYNEQF
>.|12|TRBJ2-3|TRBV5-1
ASKLAGYADTQY
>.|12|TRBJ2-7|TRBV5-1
ASSNRQGVGEQY
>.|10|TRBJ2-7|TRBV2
ASRQTGGEQY
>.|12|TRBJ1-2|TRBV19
ASSILEANYGYT
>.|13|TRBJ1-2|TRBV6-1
ASSEWTGAFAGYT
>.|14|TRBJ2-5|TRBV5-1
ASSSGDSGRGKTQY
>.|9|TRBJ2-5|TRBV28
ASNVRGTQY
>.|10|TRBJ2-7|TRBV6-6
ASSRVRDKQY
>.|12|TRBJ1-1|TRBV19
ASRSGQANTEAF
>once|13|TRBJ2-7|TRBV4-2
ASSHERTVPYEQY
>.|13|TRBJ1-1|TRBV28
ASMSRQIYLTEAF
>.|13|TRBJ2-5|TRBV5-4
ASSLANRDQETQY
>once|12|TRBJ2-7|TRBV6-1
ASRPGTGVYEQY
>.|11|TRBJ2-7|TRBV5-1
ASSSGQRYEQY
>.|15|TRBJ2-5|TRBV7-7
ASSLELWGSRRKTQY
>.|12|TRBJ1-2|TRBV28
ASSFAGTNYGYT
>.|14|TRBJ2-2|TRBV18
ASSLQGAIGTGELF
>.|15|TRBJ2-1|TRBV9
ASSARTSGTSYNEQF
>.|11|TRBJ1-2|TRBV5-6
ASSSTGAYGYT
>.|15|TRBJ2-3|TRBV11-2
ASSFGASGAFTDTQY
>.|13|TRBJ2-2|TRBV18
ASSTSTGNTGELF
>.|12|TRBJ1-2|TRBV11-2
ASSLGTGFYGYT
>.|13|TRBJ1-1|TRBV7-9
ASSFTKGLLAEAF
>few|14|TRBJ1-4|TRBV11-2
ASSSKYSTTNEKLF
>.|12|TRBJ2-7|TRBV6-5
ASSRLAGGPRQY
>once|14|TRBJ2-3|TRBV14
ASSLLGSNSGDTQY
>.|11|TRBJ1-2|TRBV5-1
ASNPGDNYGYT
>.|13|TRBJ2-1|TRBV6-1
ASRGLAGDYNEQF
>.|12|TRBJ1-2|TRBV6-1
ASSEWGQGARTS
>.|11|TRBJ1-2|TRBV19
ASSIGREGGYT
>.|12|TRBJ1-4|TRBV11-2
ASSPRWGNEKLF
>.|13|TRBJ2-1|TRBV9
ASSQSGLSYNEQF
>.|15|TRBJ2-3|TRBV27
ASSPYISPDRGDTQY
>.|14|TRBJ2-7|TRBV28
ASSPTTGLQGVEQY
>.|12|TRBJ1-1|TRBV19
ASTSRDVSTEAF
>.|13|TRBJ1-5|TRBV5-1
ASSLGTGFPQPQH
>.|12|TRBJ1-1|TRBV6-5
ASTKLGMNTEAF
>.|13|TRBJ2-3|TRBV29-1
SVEARQLSTDTQY
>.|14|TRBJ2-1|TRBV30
AWSAGLAGVGGEQF
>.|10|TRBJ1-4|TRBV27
ASSDLGEKLF